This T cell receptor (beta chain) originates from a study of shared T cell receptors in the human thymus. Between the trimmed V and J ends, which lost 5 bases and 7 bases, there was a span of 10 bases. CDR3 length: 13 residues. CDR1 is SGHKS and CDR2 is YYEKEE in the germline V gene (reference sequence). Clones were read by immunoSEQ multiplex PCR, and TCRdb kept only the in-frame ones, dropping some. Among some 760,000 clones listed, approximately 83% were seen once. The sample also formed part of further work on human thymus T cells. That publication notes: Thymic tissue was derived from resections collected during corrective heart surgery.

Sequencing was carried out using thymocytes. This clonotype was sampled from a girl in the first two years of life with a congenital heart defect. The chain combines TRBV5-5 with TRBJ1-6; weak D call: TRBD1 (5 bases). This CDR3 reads CASRTGGNSPLHF. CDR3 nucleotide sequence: TGTGCCAGCAGGACCGGGGGAAATTCACCCCTCCACTTT.